This note documents a single T cell receptor beta chain sequence. Its target is not known. This entry is derived from a study of T cell responses to AZD1222 COVID-19 vaccine. Whole-study findings and limits: Vaccination with two AZD1222 doses was followed by a rise in Spike-specific TCR breadth and depth. CD4 TCRs associated with vaccination spanned spike, dominating at 160-218 and 743-854.

V was shortened by 5 bases and J by 1 base, with 11 bases between the two germline ends. CDR3 length equals 14 residues. Germline CDR1 reads LNHDA; CDR2 reads SQIVND (reference sequence). Some clones are missing from TCRdb's copy, which holds only in-frame ones; the method was immunoSEQ multiplex PCR. The sample consists of just over 80,000 clones, 70% to 90% of them appearing once. The starting material was peripheral blood, obtained on day 0 of AZD1222 vaccination. The origin of this receptor is an adult in good health. The rearrangement uses TRBV19 and TRBJ1-1; maybe TRBD1 (5 bases). For the CDR3, the DNA is TGTGCCAGTAGTCCCCGGGACGGGAACACTGAAGCTTTCTTT. This codes for CASSPRDGNTEAFF.